This T cell receptor beta chain was documented in a study of CD8 T cells in ankylosing spondylitis. Study-level findings and limits: Significantly higher representation of disease-linked clones was reported for matched ankylosing spondylitis synovial fluid.

Unmatched junction bases numbered 6, after V lost 3 bases and J lost 2 bases. This CDR3 comprises 16 residues. CDR1 and CDR2 (germline): MGHRA, YSYEKL. To note about this clonotype: Its antigen is unknown.

Quantitative 5'-RACE was performed with molecular barcodes, and it yielded the TCR beta libraries. TCRdb redid the calling of the 5' RACE reads with MiXCR, one entry per CDR3 protein. In the table there are approximately 100,000 distinct CDR3 sequences, about 25% of which are singletons. The TCR was taken from a male donor with ankylosing spondylitis. The material sequenced was synovial fluid, either unsorted or a sorted T cell fraction (not recorded which). This chain uses TRBV4-1 with TRBJ2-5, with 10 bases lining up with TRBD2. This chain's CDR3 is CASSHRGLAVQETQYF. CDR3 coding DNA: TGCGCCAGCAGCCACCGTGGACTAGCGGTGCAAGAGACCCAGTACTTC.